The 29 T cell receptor beta chains below were found in one sample sequenced in a study of shared clonotypes between healthy human individuals. Here immunoSEQ multiplex PCR was the method, and the copy in TCRdb shows in-frame clones only, minus some. The profile shows 300,000 to 400,000 clones, roughly 91% of them singletons. The sample was memory CD8+ T cells sorted from blood. Subset specified: CD45RO+ cells pooled with CCR7-negative TemRA cells. The receptor set was obtained from a young man in good health.

This chain uses TRBV27 with TRBJ1-6, with TRBD1 matching 8 bases. Trimming removed 6 bases from V and 6 bases from J; junction bases left unmatched: 4. CDR1 and CDR2 from the germline V gene are MNHEY and SMNVEV (reference sequence). The CDR3 runs 14 residues. CDR3 protein: CASSPGQANSPLHF. CDR3 DNA: TGTGCCAGCAGCCCGGGACAGGCTAATTCACCCCTCCACTTT.

The J gene is TRBJ2-2, the V gene TRBV30; no definite D call. CDR1 is GTSNPN, CDR2 SVGIG, per germline (reference sequence). Between the trimmed V and J ends, which lost 0 bases and 6 bases, there was a span of 14 bases. This CDR3 is 15 amino acids long. The CDR3 reads CAWSVQGIPPGELFF. As DNA, the CDR3 is TGTGCCTGGAGTGTACAAGGGATACCTCCCGGGGAGCTGTTTTTT.

This sequence joins TRBV4-1 and TRBJ2-2; weak D call: TRBD1 (6 bases). Trimming removed 4 bases at V and 0 bases at J, with 12 bases between. The CDR3 extends over 16 amino acids. Germline V gene data show CDR1 as MGHRA and CDR2 as YSYEKL. Here the CDR3 DNA reads TGCGCCAGCAGCCTTAAGCAGGGGTCGAACACCGGGGAGCTGTTTTTT. It is translated as CASSLKQGSNTGELFF.

The J gene is TRBJ2-7, the V gene TRBV30; 12 bases align to TRBD2. Trimming cost V 7 bases and J 3 bases; bases outside gene matches: 4. This CDR3 is 13 amino acids long. From germline, CDR1 is GTSNPN and CDR2 SVGIG (reference sequence). CDR3 residues: CAFGTSGRYEQYF. CDR3 nucleotide sequence: TGTGCCTTCGGGACTAGCGGGCGCTACGAGCAGTACTTC.

This chain joins TRBV27 and TRBJ2-7; TRBD1 agrees at 9 bases. Germline-derived CDR1 and CDR2 are MNHEY and SMNVEV (reference sequence). The CDR3 length is 15 residues. The trim removed 3 bases at V and 1 base at J, leaving 4 bases unmatched. As DNA, the CDR3 is TGTGCCAGCAGTTTCGGGACAGGGTCTTCCTACGAGCAGTACTTC. Its protein is CASSFGTGSSYEQYF.

V is TRBV7-3 and J is TRBJ1-6; maybe TRBD1 (6 bases). CDR1 is SGHTA and CDR2 is FQGTGA in the germline V gene. Trimming left V 5 bases short and J 12 bases short, with 11 bases between. This CDR3 has 12 amino acids. CDR3 DNA: TGTGCCAGCAGCGCTCAAGGGGGACCCCTCCACTTT. Protein product: CASSAQGGPLHF.

The rearrangement joins TRBV29-1 to TRBJ2-2, with 7 bases fitting TRBD2. The CDR3 length is 15 residues. CDR1 SQVTM and CDR2 ANQGSEA come from the germline V gene. Trimming cost V 6 bases and J 6 bases; bases outside gene matches: 13. As DNA, the CDR3 is TGCAGCGTGATATGGGGAGGGCAGGTAGCCGGGGAGCTGTTTTTT. It codes for CSVIWGGQVAGELFF.

The rearrangement uses TRBV6-5 and TRBJ1-6; weak D call: TRBD1 (6 bases). CDR1 is MNHEY and CDR2 is SVGAGI in the germline V gene. V gave up 6 bases and J gave up 6 bases, with 12 bases separating them. The CDR3 is made up of 14 amino acids. The CDR3 reads CASSPGQVNSPLHF. The CDR3 DNA sequence: TGTGCCAGCAGCCCGGGACAAGTTAATTCACCCCTCCACTTT.

Here the CDR3 reads CASSLEGATYNEQFF. Here the CDR3 DNA reads TGCGCCAGCAGCTTGGAAGGGGCCACCTACAATGAGCAGTTCTTC. The chain carries TRBV5-1 and TRBJ2-1; tentative D call: TRBD1 (5 bases). Deletions cut 0 bases from V and 2 bases from J, with 9 bases between. The length of the CDR3 is 15 residues. In germline, CDR1 is SGHRS, CDR2 YFSETQ.

The chain employs TRBV7-9 and TRBJ1-6, with TRBD1 matching 9 bases. This CDR3 is 16 amino acids long. Germline trimming cut 1 base from V and 8 bases from J; bases unmatched to any gene: 6. CDR1 and CDR2 (germline): SEHNR, FQNEAQ (reference sequence). CDR3 loop: CASSLGPGTGYSPLHF. CDR3 coding DNA: TGTGCCAGCAGCTTAGGTCCCGGGACAGGGTATTCACCCCTCCACTTT. The complete variable domain, with remaining parts taken from reference TRBV7-9 and TRBJ1-6, reads DTGVSQNPRHKITKRGQNVTFRCDPISEHNRLYWYRQTLGQGPEFLTYFQNEAQLEKSRLLSDRFSAERPKGSFSTLEIQRTEQGDSAMYLCASSLGPGTGYSPLHFGNGTRLTVT.

J is TRBJ1-6 and V is TRBV7-9; TRBD1 is a possible D gene (6 bases). The germline V gene encodes CDR1 SEHNR and CDR2 FQNEAQ (reference sequence). The V gene lost 5 bases and the J gene lost 13 bases, with 18 bases spanning the gap. The CDR3 is 14 residues long. For the CDR3, the DNA is TGTGCCAGCAGCCCTTGGACAGCCAAAAGTCCCCTCCACTTT. Protein: CASSPWTAKSPLHF.

The rearrangement uses TRBV30 and TRBJ2-7, with D maybe TRBD1 (5 bases). The CDR3 extends over 14 amino acids. V gave up 2 bases and J gave up 4 bases, with 15 bases separating them. Germline CDR1 GTSNPN, CDR2 SVGIG (reference sequence). CDR3 loop: CAWSRRQFPYEQYF. The CDR3 region has the DNA TGTGCCTGGAGTAGGAGACAGTTTCCTTACGAGCAGTACTTC.

In its sample, this clone was seen once. This chain joins TRBV11-2 and TRBJ2-3; tentative D call: TRBD2 (6 bases). The length of the CDR3 is 16 residues. Per germline, CDR1 SGHAT and CDR2 FQNNGV. V was trimmed by 5 bases and J by 1 base, leaving 16 bases between them. The CDR3 nucleotides are TGTGCCAGCAGCCCCATCTTTCAGCGGGGCACAGATACGCAGTATTTT. This codes for CASSPIFQRGTDTQYF.

V is TRBV7-9 and J is TRBJ1-1; 9 positions agree with TRBD1. Germline CDR1 and CDR2: SEHNR and FQNEAQ (reference sequence). V shed 6 bases and J 6 bases; nucleotides not matched to a gene: 11. The CDR3 sequence is 15 residues long. The CDR3 coding sequence is TGTGCCAGCAGGGAACCGGGACAGGGCCCTGCTGAAGCTTTCTTT. This translates into CASREPGQGPAEAFF.

The V and J genes are TRBV10-1 and TRBJ2-7; D not resolved. Trimming pared 5 bases from V and 0 bases from J, leaving 11 bases between. Germline lookup yields CDR1 WNHNN and CDR2 SYGVQD (reference sequence). The CDR3 consists of 14 residues. The CDR3 here is CASSMDLSSYEQYF. Here the CDR3 DNA reads TGCGCCAGCAGTATGGACCTGAGCTCCTACGAGCAGTACTTC.

V gene TRBV30 combines with J gene TRBJ2-7; the D gene is possibly TRBD1 (6 bases). V was trimmed by 2 bases and J by 3 bases, leaving 11 bases between them. Germline V gene sequence: CDR1 GTSNPN, CDR2 SVGIG (reference sequence). CDR3 length equals 13 residues. CDR3 coding DNA: TGTGCCTGGAGTATCGAGGGGGACTACGAGCAGTACTTC. Residues: CAWSIEGDYEQYF.

The genes are TRBV7-9 and TRBJ1-2; 10 bases line up with TRBD1. Germline loops: CDR1 SEHNR, CDR2 FQNEAQ (reference sequence). Losses at the gene ends were 1 base for V and 5 bases for J; bases not matched to a gene: 10. This CDR3 has 17 residues. CDR3 sequence reads: CASSLVGTGDWVYGYTF. The CDR3 DNA follows: TGTGCCAGCAGCTTAGTCGGGACAGGGGATTGGGTTTATGGCTACACCTTC.

J is TRBJ2-1 and V is TRBV18, with 10 nucleotides matching TRBD2. Germline assignment: CDR1 KGHSH and CDR2 LQKENI. This CDR3 is 19 amino acids long. With V trimmed by 0 bases and J by 3 bases, 11 bases remained unmatched. The chain's CDR3 is CASSPPGIELAGLYNEQFF. CDR3 DNA sequence: TGTGCCAGCTCACCACCGGGGATCGAACTAGCGGGGCTCTACAATGAGCAGTTCTTC.

The V and J genes are TRBV5-1 and TRBJ2-7; TRBD2 is a possible D gene (6 bases). The length of the CDR3 is 10 residues. V gave up 6 bases and J gave up 12 bases, with 13 bases separating them. CDR1 is SGHRS and CDR2 is YFSETQ in the germline V gene. CDR3 protein: CASTVEGRYF. As DNA, the CDR3 is TGCGCCAGCACGGTGGAGGGCCGGTACTTC.

This chain joins TRBV4-1 and TRBJ1-2; no definite D call. V lost 0 bases and J lost 6, with 20 bases in between. The CDR3 spans 17 residues. Per the germline V gene, CDR1 is MGHRA and CDR2 is YSYEKL. The CDR3 coding sequence is TGCGCCAGCAGCCAAGATTGGCCCTCGGGAGGGAGGAATGGCTACACCTTC. It is translated as CASSQDWPSGGRNGYTF.

This chain joins TRBV9 and TRBJ1-3; 9 bases line up with TRBD1. V shed 2 bases, J shed 2 bases, and the junction held 2 bases outside the gene matches. The germline gives CDR1 SGDLS, CDR2 YYNGEE. The CDR3 sequence is 15 residues long. CDR3 amino acids: CASSVTGGAGNTIYF. CDR3 nucleotide sequence: TGTGCCAGCAGCGTTACAGGGGGCGCTGGAAACACCATATATTTT.

The rearrangement joins TRBV7-9 to TRBJ2-5; no reliable D call. This CDR3 has 15 residues. The germline CDR1 and CDR2 sequences are SEHNR and FQNEAQ (reference sequence). The V end lost 3 bases, the J end lost 0 bases, and 11 bases lay between the germline ends. This CDR3 is CASSFGVGHQETQYF. For the CDR3, the DNA is TGTGCCAGCAGCTTTGGGGTAGGCCACCAAGAGACCCAGTACTTC.

The J gene is TRBJ1-1, the V gene TRBV27, with D unclear. The CDR3 sequence is 14 residues long. Germline V gives CDR1 MNHEY, CDR2 SMNVEV (reference sequence). Trimming took 1 base from V and 0 from J, leaving 6 bases between them. In DNA, the CDR3 is TGTGCCAGCAGTTTATTGAGTGTGAACACTGAAGCTTTCTTT. Protein product: CASSLLSVNTEAFF.

The chain is built from TRBV11-3 and TRBJ2-7; D call uncertain. The CDR3 covers 13 residues. Germline CDR1 is SGHNT and CDR2 is YENEEA. V gave up 9 bases and J gave up 3 bases, with 15 bases separating them. The CDR3 spells CASSLGAGYEQYF. The CDR3 region has the DNA TGTGCCAGTAGTCTGGGCGCCGGCTACGAGCAGTACTTC.

The rearrangement joins TRBV6-5 to TRBJ2-2, with no clear D. The CDR3 runs 14 residues. The V gene lost 6 bases and the J gene lost 4 bases, with 12 bases spanning the gap. Germline CDR1 and CDR2: MNHEY and SVGAGI. As DNA, the CDR3 is TGTGCCAGCAGATTCCGGACGGGCACCGGGGAGCTGTTTTTT. This encodes CASRFRTGTGELFF.

The chain recombines TRBV4-3 with TRBJ2-7, with D possibly being TRBD2 (6 bases). Deletions cut 6 bases from V and 1 base from J, with 16 bases between. The CDR3 has 15 amino acids. The germline CDR1 and CDR2 sequences are LGHNA and YSLEER. In DNA form, the CDR3 reads TGCGCCAGCAGTGGGGGACTTTTGCTGTCCTACGAGCAGTACTTC. It translates to CASSGGLLLSYEQYF.

The J gene is TRBJ1-1, the V gene TRBV7-9, with TRBD1 as a possible D gene (5 bases). CDR3 length: 13 amino acids. Germline CDR1 is SEHNR and CDR2 is FQNEAQ (reference sequence). V lost 0 bases, J lost 8 bases, and 10 bases lay in between. The CDR3 DNA reads TGTGCCAGCAGCTTAGCCCCGGCAGGGGAAGCTTTCTTT. Encoded protein: CASSLAPAGEAFF.

This chain joins TRBV29-1 and TRBJ2-7; possibly TRBD2 for D (5 bases). Per the germline V gene, CDR1 is SQVTM and CDR2 is ANQGSEA. The CDR3 extends over 12 amino acids. Trimming cost V 4 bases and J 0 bases, with 7 bases left between them. CDR3 sequence reads: CSVGAGSYEQYF. CDR3 nucleotide sequence: TGCAGCGTTGGGGCGGGCTCCTACGAGCAGTACTTC.

V and J are TRBV7-9 and TRBJ2-7; 9 bases match TRBD2. The germline gives CDR1 SEHNR, CDR2 FQNEAQ (reference sequence). The CDR3 length is 16 residues. The V and J ends lost 1 base and 6 bases, in that order; junction bases with no gene match: 10. In DNA, the CDR3 is TGTGCCAGCAGCTTAGAAGGGTCTAGCGGGATGAGCGAGCAGTACTTC. It yields the protein CASSLEGSSGMSEQYF.